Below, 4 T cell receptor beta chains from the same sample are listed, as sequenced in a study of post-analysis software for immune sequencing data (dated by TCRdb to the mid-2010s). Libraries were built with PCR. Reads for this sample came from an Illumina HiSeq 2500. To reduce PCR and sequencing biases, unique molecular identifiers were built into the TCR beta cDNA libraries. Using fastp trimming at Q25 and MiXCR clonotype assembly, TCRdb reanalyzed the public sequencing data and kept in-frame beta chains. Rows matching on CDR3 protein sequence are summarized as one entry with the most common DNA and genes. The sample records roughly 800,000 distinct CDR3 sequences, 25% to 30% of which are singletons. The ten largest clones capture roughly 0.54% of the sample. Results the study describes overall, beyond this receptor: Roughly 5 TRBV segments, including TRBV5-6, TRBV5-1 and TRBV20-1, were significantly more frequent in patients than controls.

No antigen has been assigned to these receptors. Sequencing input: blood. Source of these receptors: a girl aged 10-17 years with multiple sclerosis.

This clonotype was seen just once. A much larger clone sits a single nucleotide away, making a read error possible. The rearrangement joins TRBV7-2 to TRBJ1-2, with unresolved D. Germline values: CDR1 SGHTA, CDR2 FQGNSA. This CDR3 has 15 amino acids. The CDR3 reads CASSLVSASNYGYNF. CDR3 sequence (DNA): TGTGCCAGCAGCTTAGTGTCGGCATCGAACTATGGCTACAACTTC. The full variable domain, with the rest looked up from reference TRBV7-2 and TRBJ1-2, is GAGVSQSPSNKVTEKGKDVELRCDPISGHTALYWYRQSLGQGLEFLIYFQGNSAPDKSGLPSDRFSAERTGGSVSTLTIQRTQQEDSAVYLCASSLVSASNYGYNFGSGTRLTVV.

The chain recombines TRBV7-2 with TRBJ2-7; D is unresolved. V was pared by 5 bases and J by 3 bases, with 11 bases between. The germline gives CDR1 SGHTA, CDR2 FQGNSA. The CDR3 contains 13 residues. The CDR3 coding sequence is TGTGCCAGCAGCCTTCGGCTTGACTACGAGCAGTACTTC. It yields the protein CASSLRLDYEQYF.

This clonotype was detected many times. The chain's CDR3 is CASSLVLLAGRNEQFF. In DNA, the CDR3 is TGTGCCAGCAGCTTGGTCTTGCTAGCGGGACGGAATGAGCAGTTCTTC. The chain has TRBV5-6 and TRBJ2-1, with TRBD2 matching over 9 bases. The CDR3 contains 16 residues. With V trimmed by 0 bases and J by 7 bases, 8 bases remained unmatched. Germline lookup yields CDR1 SGHDT and CDR2 YYEEEE.

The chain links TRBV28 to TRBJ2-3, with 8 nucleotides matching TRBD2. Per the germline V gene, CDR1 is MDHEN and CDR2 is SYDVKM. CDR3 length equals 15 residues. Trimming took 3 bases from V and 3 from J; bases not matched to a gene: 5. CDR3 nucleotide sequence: TGTGCCAGCAGTTTTTCCGCGGGAGGAACAGATACGCAGTATTTT. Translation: CASSFSAGGTDTQYF.